This passage covers 9 T cell receptor beta chains from one sample sequenced in a study of glioma-infiltrating T cells listed by TCRdb under 2016. The sequencing machine was an Illumina MiSeq. The iRepertoire nested amplicon-rescue multiplex PCR (arm-PCR) platform was used to amplify TCR alpha and beta CDR3 regions from RNA. The public reads were quality trimmed at Q25 with fastp and then assembled into clones with MiXCR by TCRdb, keeping productive beta chains. Each CDR3 protein gets just one entry, which takes the most common genes and DNA from the rows behind it. In all, the sample holds some 120,000 distinct CDR3 sequences, and roughly 25% of those were seen once. Jointly, the top ten make up nearly 15% of the sample. The sequencing input was glioma tissue, nonneoplastic brain tissue, or PBMCs (not recorded which). The receptors were sampled from a human donor with low-grade glioma or glioblastoma, undergoing nonglioma brain surgery, or in good health (not recorded which).

This clonotype was seen repeatedly, ten times or more. At one of its ends the junction is not consistent with the germline gene, which may arise from a read error. This chain links TRBV15 with TRBJ2-1; D is perhaps TRBD1 or TRBD2 (5 bases each). The CDR3 has 14 residues. CDR1 and CDR2 from the germline V gene are LNHNV and YYDKDF (reference sequence). The DNA for the CDR3 is TGTGCCACCAGCGGAGATGGGGGATACAATGAGCAGTTCTTC. Protein: CATSGDGGYNEQFF.

The V and J genes are TRBV30 and TRBJ1-1; D not resolved. The germline gives CDR1 GTSNPN, CDR2 SVGIG (reference sequence). This CDR3 spans 15 amino acids. Trimming cost V 2 bases and J 3 bases, with 16 bases left between them. The CDR3 is CAWSPMTHSYTEAFF. CDR3 sequence (DNA): TGTGCCTGGAGTCCAATGACGCATTCTTACACTGAAGCTTTCTTT.

The sample holds many counts of this clonotype. The chain couples TRBV20-1 to TRBJ1-1, with a possible D match to TRBD1 (6 bases). CDR1 and CDR2 from the germline V gene are DFQATT and SNEGSKA (reference sequence). V lost 2 bases, J lost 1 base, and 8 bases lay in between. The length of the CDR3 is 13 residues. CDR3 amino acids: CSARTGRNTEAFF. CDR3 in DNA: TGCAGTGCTAGAACAGGGAGGAACACTGAAGCTTTCTTT.

Ten or more counts support this clonotype. The rearrangement links TRBV7-9 to TRBJ2-1, with D perhaps matching TRBD1 (6 bases). This CDR3 comprises 14 residues. V was shortened by 5 bases and J by 4 bases, with 12 bases between the two germline ends. Germline V CDR1 and CDR2: SEHNR, FQNEAQ (reference sequence). The DNA of the CDR3 is TGTGCCAGCAGCAAACGGACAGAGTACAATGAGCAGTTCTTC. It codes for CASSKRTEYNEQFF. The full variable domain, with the rest looked up from reference TRBV7-9 and TRBJ2-1, is DTGVSQNPRHKITKRGQNVTFRCDPISEHNRLYWYRQTLGQGPEFLTYFQNEAQLEKSRLLSDRFSAERPKGSFSTLEIQRTEQGDSAMYLCASSKRTEYNEQFFGPGTRLTVL.

In its sample, this clonotype was seen many times. The rearrangement joins TRBV18 to TRBJ2-3; D not resolved. Germline V CDR1 and CDR2: KGHSH, LQKENI. The V end was cut by 3 bases, the J end by 1 base, with 8 bases between. The CDR3 covers 14 residues. The chain's CDR3 is CASSPRSRTDTQYF. CDR3 nucleotide sequence: TGTGCCAGCTCACCCCGATCCCGCACAGATACGCAGTATTTT.

This clonotype was recorded at least ten times. The chain employs TRBV4-2 and TRBJ2-3, with D uncertain. CDR1 is LGHNA, CDR2 YNFKEQ, per germline. There are 16 residues in the CDR3. V shed 2 bases and J shed 1 base, with 13 bases lying between them. CDR3 bases: TGTGCCAGCAGCCAAAGGGATGGCGACGGCACAGATACGCAGTATTTT. This gives the protein CASSQRDGDGTDTQYF.

This clonotype was observed a single time. A much larger clone differs from this one at a single base, so this may be a read error. This chain links TRBV7-2 with TRBJ2-1; 8 positions match TRBD2. The length of the CDR3 is 15 residues. The germline gives CDR1 SGHTA, CDR2 FQGNSA. V shed 4 bases and J 7 bases; nucleotides not matched to a gene: 9. CDR3 nucleotides: TGTGCCAGCAGCTGGGGAGTAGCGGGGACAAATGAGCAGTTCTTC. Translating it yields CASSWGVAGTNEQFF.

This clonotype was seen at least ten times. The genes are TRBV6-1 and TRBJ2-3; D possibly corresponds to TRBD1 (5 bases). Germline values: CDR1 MNHNS, CDR2 SASEGT. The CDR3 runs to 15 residues. Trimming cost V 5 bases and J 2 bases, with 14 bases left between them. CDR3 sequence (DNA): TGTGCCAGCAGTAGCGACAGTCTCCCCACAGATACGCAGTATTTT. Translation: CASSSDSLPTDTQYF.

In its sample, this clonotype was seen many times. The chain has TRBV19 and TRBJ1-5; 8 bases fit TRBD1. CDR3 size: 16 residues. Germline V lookup: CDR1 LNHDA, CDR2 SQIVND (reference sequence). V trimming: 4 bases; J trimming: 2 bases; junction bases outside the gene matches: 7. The chain's CDR3 is CASSTDRVSGNQPQHF. Here the CDR3 DNA reads TGTGCCAGTAGTACGGACAGGGTAAGCGGCAATCAGCCCCAGCATTTT.